This T cell receptor (beta chain) comes out of a study of CD8+CD57+ T cells in acquired aplastic anemia. Study-level points and caveats: A set of approximately 29 CD8+ CDR3 sequences was shared between patients and controls, and these sequences appeared highly expressed in patients.

By flow cytometry, patients selected for sequencing had shown an expansion of CD8+CD57+ cells. The ends were cut back, 4 bases at V and 0 bases at J, with 10 bases in the middle. The CDR3 has 15 amino acids. CDR1 is SEHNR, CDR2 FQNEAQ, per germline (reference sequence). Genomic DNA acted as the template from which TCR beta VDJ combination and CDR3 sequence profiling were carried out. TCRdb processed the reads anew with MiXCR; each CDR3 protein has one entry. The data show roughly 290,000 distinct CDR3 sequences, with roughly 59% seen just once and around 1.3% held by the top ten. Points on this clonotype: Its antigen is undetermined.

Sequenced sample: sorted CD4+, CD8+, or CD8+CD57+ T cells (not recorded which) from PBMCs. This sequence joins TRBV7-9 and TRBJ2-1; possibly TRBD1 for D (6 bases). The sequence was obtained from a human donor with aplastic anemia. The CDR3 reads CASSSGASSYNEQFF. CDR3 in DNA: TGTGCCAGCAGCTCAGGGGCGAGCTCCTACAATGAGCAGTTCTTC. The variable domain in full, with the rest retrieved from reference TRBV7-9 and TRBJ2-1, is DTGVSQNPRHKITKRGQNVTFRCDPISEHNRLYWYRQTLGQGPEFLTYFQNEAQLEKSRLLSDRFSAERPKGSFSTLEIQRTEQGDSAMYLCASSSGASSYNEQFFGPGTRLTVL.